This is a list of T cell receptor beta chains from one sample in a study of lymphopenia after photon versus proton radiotherapy. The data were produced by immunoSEQ multiplex PCR, yet TCRdb's version contains in-frame clones alone and is incomplete. Among about 26,000 clones listed, roughly four fifths were seen once. This specimen was peripheral blood, taken from a patient treated with photon-based radiotherapy. The receptors were gathered from a woman in her forties or fifties with pancreatic cancer. Each CDR3 is given with its conserved first and last residue. Each record gives: D gene, clone size, V gene, J gene, CDR3 DNA, CDR3 protein. A D gene is named only where the DNA matches it firmly. Expanded clones get a size class; other rows say once, few or many, or leave the size out.

>TRBD2|.|TRBV29-1|TRBJ2-1
TGCAGCGTTGCGGGGACTAGCGGGAGGGCCGGGTCTGGGTACAATGAGCAGTTCTTC
CSVAGTSGRAGSGYNEQFF
>TRBD2|.|TRBV6-5|TRBJ2-7
TGTGCCAGCAGACTAGCGGGAGACTACGAGCAGTACTTC
CASRLAGDYEQYF
>.|.|TRBV28|TRBJ2-5
TGTGCCAGCAGTTTTTTCGGGGGGCCGGTCGAGACCCAGTACTTC
CASSFFGGPVETQYF
>TRBD1|.|TRBV28|TRBJ1-2
TGTGCCAGCGGCCTACGACAGGGGATGGGAGGCTACACCTTC
CASGLRQGMGGYTF
>.|few|TRBV30|TRBJ2-7
TGTGCCTGGAGTAAGAACTACGAGCAGTACTTC
CAWSKNYEQYF
>.|.|TRBV19|TRBJ2-5
TGTGCCAGTAGTATAGGTAGCGGACAAGAGACCCAGTACTTC
CASSIGSGQETQYF
>TRBD2|.|TRBV7-9|TRBJ2-5
TGTGCCAGCAGCTTAGTTGGCGGGAGGGGGACCCAGTACTTC
CASSLVGGRGTQYF
>.|.|TRBV11-1|TRBJ2-7
TGTGCCAGCAGCTTCGGCAGGGTTAGCTACGAGCAGTACTTC
CASSFGRVSYEQYF
>.|.|TRBV2|TRBJ2-3
TGTGCCAGCAGTGGCAGGGGACCGAGCACAGATACGCAGTATTTT
CASSGRGPSTDTQYF
>TRBD1|.|TRBV14|TRBJ2-7
TGTGCCAGCAGCCGACTGACAGGGGGCGAGCAGTACTTC
CASSRLTGGEQYF
>.|.|TRBV7-9|TRBJ2-1
TGTGCCAGCACCGACCGACTGGAGAACAATGAGCAGTTCTTC
CASTDRLENNEQFF
>.|.|TRBV7-3|TRBJ2-3
TGTGCCAGCAGCCCACAACCTGGCACAGATACGCAGTATTTT
CASSPQPGTDTQYF
>TRBD1|.|TRBV7-9|TRBJ2-7
TGTGCCAGCAGCTTAGGATACCGGGACAGGGATAACGAGCAGTACTTC
CASSLGYRDRDNEQYF
>TRBD1|.|TRBV7-2|TRBJ1-2
TGTGCCAGCAGCCAGGACAGGGTAGTTCGCTATGGCTACACCTTC
CASSQDRVVRYGYTF
>.|.|TRBV7-2|TRBJ2-7
TGTGCCAGCAGCCCTACAGGGCGTTTCTCCTACGAGCAGTACTTC
CASSPTGRFSYEQYF
>.|.|TRBV19|TRBJ1-6
TGTGCCAGTAGAGACCTGGGGACGGAGGAGAATTCACCCCTCCACTTT
CASRDLGTEENSPLHF
>.|.|TRBV13|TRBJ2-2
TGTGCCAGCAGCTTCCGGACCACGAGTTTCGGGGAGCTGTTTTTT
CASSFRTTSFGELFF
>TRBD1|.|TRBV7-9|TRBJ2-7
TGTGCCAGCAGCCCCCGGCCCGGGACAGGCGTATCCTACGAGCAGTACTTC
CASSPRPGTGVSYEQYF
>TRBD1|.|TRBV19|TRBJ1-3
TGTGCCAGTAGTTTCGGACAGGCTGGAAACACCATATATTTT
CASSFGQAGNTIYF
>.|.|TRBV19|TRBJ1-1
TGTGCCAGTAGCTCAAGGGGGGTTTTGGAAGCTTTCTTT
CASSSRGVLEAFF
>TRBD2|.|TRBV19|TRBJ2-7
TGTGCCAGTAGTATGACTAGCGGGCTAAAAGGCTCCTACGAGCAGTACTTC
CASSMTSGLKGSYEQYF
>TRBD1|.|TRBV6-1|TRBJ1-1
TGTGCCAGCAGTGAACCACCCCAGGGGGCGCGTACTGAAGCTTTCTTT
CASSEPPQGARTEAFF
>.|.|TRBV7-2|TRBJ2-2
TGTGCCAGCAGCTTCAGGACTTTAGCGGTGCAAGGCGGGGAGCTGTTTTTT
CASSFRTLAVQGGELFF
>.|.|TRBV9|TRBJ2-7
TGTGCCAGCAGCGGCGGACTGGGCTACGAGCAGTACTTC
CASSGGLGYEQYF
>TRBD2|.|TRBV4-2|TRBJ2-3
TGTGCCAGCAGCCCGCGACTAGCGTCCTCCACAGATACGCAGTATTTT
CASSPRLASSTDTQYF